This T cell receptor beta chain was recorded in a study of OX40 agonist ivuxolimab in advanced cancers. For the wider study: Ivuxolimab, which targeted the costimulatory receptor OX40 (CD134), was an agonistic, fully human IgG2 monoclonal antibody. Partial responses occurred in three dose-escalation patients, of whom one had hepatocellular carcinoma and two had cutaneous melanoma. Intravenous ivuxolimab was administered to patients every 2 weeks at six dose levels: 0.01, 0.1, 0.3, 1.5, 3 and 10 mg/kg. The paper covers the monotherapy dose-escalation part of the phase I ivuxolimab trial, which included N of about 50 patients. Peripheral TCRbeta sequencing aimed to test whether ivuxolimab altered TCR sequence diversity and caused clonal T-cell expansion. Patients were allowed to have had prior anti-PD-1, anti-PD-L1 or anti-CTLA-4 therapy, and approximately 39% of the dose-escalation patients had been treated with checkpoint inhibitors. Of the 50 or so patients in dose escalation, about 20 had hepatocellular carcinoma, around 15 had melanoma, 9 had renal cell carcinoma and 9 had head and neck cancer. In the dose-escalation cohort, around 80% of patients were male, and the mean age was roughly 60 years with a range of roughly 23 to 90. Study-wide conclusions, independent of this receptor: Low levels of normalized T-cell clonal expansion were also seen in some nonresponding patients. At doses from 0.1 to 3.0 mg/kg, clonal expansion was seen in both CD4+ and CD8+ blood T cells between baseline and week 6. The antigen specificity of the peripheral T cells that underwent clonal expansion was not determined. After ivuxolimab, expanded clones were on average more numerous among CD8+ T cells than among CD4+ T cells. Partial responders in the 0.1-3.0 mg/kg groups had among the lowest normalized peripheral clonal expansion, especially among CD8+ T cells.

The trial excluded patients who had a history of autoimmune disease or who were on systemic immunosuppression. In every dose cohort, peripheral blood was drawn for TCR sequencing at baseline, cycle 4 day 1, and cycle 7 day 1. Samples were obtained from an open-label, multicenter, first-in-human phase I dose-escalation trial of ivuxolimab. Adults with locally advanced or metastatic head and neck squamous cell, hepatocellular, melanoma or renal cell carcinoma were enrolled in the trial. CD4+ and CD8+ T cells were sorted separately from peripheral blood before TCR sequencing. To sequence the TCRbeta CDR3 region, genomic DNA was isolated from the sorted cells. The immunoSEQ Assay was used to sequence the TCRbeta CDR3 regions. TCRdb took over this immuneACCESS table, retaining in-frame rearrangements with V and J assigned. Such tables are incomplete; in checked studies, under half of the missing clones stem from an unresolved V gene, and the remainder is unexplained. The sample contains about 80,000 clones, over 75% of them found a single time. 0.3% to 0.4% of the sample rests with the top ten.

Details on this clone: Its antigen is currently not known. No per-base quality is available; no much larger clone lies one base away.

Sequences MNHEY (CDR1) and SMNVEV (CDR2) are obtained from the germline V gene (reference sequence). The germline ends are 6 bases apart after V is trimmed by 3 bases and J by 5 bases. The CDR3 covers 12 residues, taking in both the cysteine and the phenylalanine. Only CDR3 DNA remains: 36 bases, in frame from the first base. The material was CD4+ or CD8+ T cells sorted from blood, obtained in a trial of the OX40 agonist ivuxolimab. The chain is made from TRBV27 and TRBJ2-3; the D gene is not confidently resolved. This receptor was obtained from an adult with an advanced solid tumor such as melanoma, head and neck, liver or kidney cancer. The CDR3 protein: CASSLEGDTQYF. The sequenced DNA is TGTGCCAGCAGTTTGGAAGGAGATACGCAGTATTTT.